This T cell receptor beta chain was captured by sequencing in a study of cytomegalovirus exposure and HLA in healthy donors. About this clone: Its antigen is not known.

The study, taken as a whole, reports: For TCR beta chains, V- and J-gene trimming was later linked to a missense DCLRE1C variant. Most TCR sequences showed up rarely, but some public TCRs showed up in many donors. In a later analysis, at a false discovery rate of 0.05, approximately 18,000 TCR beta sequences were associated with HLA alleles.

The germline V gene has CDR1 MNHEY and CDR2 SMNVEV (reference sequence). Trimming at V came to 2 bases and at J to 9 bases, leaving 8 bases not matched to a gene. This CDR3 has 15 amino acids. Both 60 Vbeta primers and 13 Jbeta primers went into the PCR. Data came from immunoSEQ multiplex PCR; TCRdb stores just in-frame clones and leaves some out. This table has about 180,000 clones, approximately 84% appearing once. The chain has TRBV27 and TRBJ2-1; 9 bases line up with TRBD2. Sequencing was performed on PBMCs. The receptor's source is a girl under 18 in good health and CMV-seropositive. CDR3 sequence: CASSLAGGKSGEQFF. The CDR3 coding sequence is TGTGCCAGCAGTTTAGCGGGAGGGAAGTCGGGTGAGCAGTTCTTC.